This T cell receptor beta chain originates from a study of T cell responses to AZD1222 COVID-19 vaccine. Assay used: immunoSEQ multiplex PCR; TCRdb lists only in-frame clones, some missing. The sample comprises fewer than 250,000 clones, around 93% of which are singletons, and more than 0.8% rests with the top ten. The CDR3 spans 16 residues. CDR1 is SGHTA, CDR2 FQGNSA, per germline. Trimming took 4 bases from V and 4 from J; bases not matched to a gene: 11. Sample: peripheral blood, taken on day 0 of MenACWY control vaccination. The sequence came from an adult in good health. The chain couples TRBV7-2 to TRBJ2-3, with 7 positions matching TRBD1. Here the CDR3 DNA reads TGTGCCAGCAGCTCAGGGGGTGGGCGGCACCCAGATACGCAGTATTTT. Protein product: CASSSGGGRHPDTQYF.